This TCR beta chain was sequenced during a study of blood T cell repertoires in COVID-19. Overall study: Acute-phase and convalescent COVID-19 samples originated in the United States, Italy and Spain. T cells, B-cell-depleted T cells, or PBMCs supplied cDNA or gDNA.

Profiling relied on immunoSEQ multiplex PCR, and the TCRdb table lists in-frame clones only, not all of them. In the table there are roughly 17,000 clones, roughly 87% of which are singletons. Per the germline V gene, CDR1 is SGHNT and CDR2 is YYREEE (reference sequence). The CDR3 spans 15 residues. V was clipped by 0 bases and J by 4 bases; unmatched bases: 3. Sequencing used peripheral blood. The TCR originated in a man of 80 years or more with acute or convalescent COVID-19. The chain is built from TRBV5-4 and TRBJ2-1; TRBD1 agrees at 8 bases. The CDR3 region is CASSLGQGLYNEQFF. DNA of the CDR3: TGTGCCAGCAGCTTGGGACAGGGGCTGTACAATGAGCAGTTCTTC.